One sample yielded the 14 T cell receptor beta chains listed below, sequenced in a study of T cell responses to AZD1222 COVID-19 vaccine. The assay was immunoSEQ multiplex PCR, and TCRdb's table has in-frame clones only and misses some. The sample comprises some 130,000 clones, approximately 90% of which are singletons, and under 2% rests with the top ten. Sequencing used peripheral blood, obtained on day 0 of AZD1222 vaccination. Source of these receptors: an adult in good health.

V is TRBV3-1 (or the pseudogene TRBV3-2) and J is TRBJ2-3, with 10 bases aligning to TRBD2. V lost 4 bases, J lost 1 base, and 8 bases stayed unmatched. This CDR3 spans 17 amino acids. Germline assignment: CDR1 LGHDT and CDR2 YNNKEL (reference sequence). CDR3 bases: TGTGCCAGCAGCCTTCATAGCACTAGCGGGGGCACAGATACGCAGTATTTT. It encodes CASSLHSTSGGTDTQYF.

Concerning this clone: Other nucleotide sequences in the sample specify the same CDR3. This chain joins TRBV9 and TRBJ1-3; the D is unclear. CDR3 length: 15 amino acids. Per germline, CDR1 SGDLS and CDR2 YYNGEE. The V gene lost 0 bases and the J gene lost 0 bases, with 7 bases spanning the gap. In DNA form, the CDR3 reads TGTGCCAGCAGCGTAGGGGCGAGCTCTGGAAACACCATATATTTT. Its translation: CASSVGASSGNTIYF.

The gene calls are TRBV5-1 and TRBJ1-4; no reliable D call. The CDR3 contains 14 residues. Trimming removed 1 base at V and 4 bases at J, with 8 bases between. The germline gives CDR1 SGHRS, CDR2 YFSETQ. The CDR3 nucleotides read TGCGCCAGCAGCTTGTGGCAGGATAATGAAAAACTGTTTTTT. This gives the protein CASSLWQDNEKLFF. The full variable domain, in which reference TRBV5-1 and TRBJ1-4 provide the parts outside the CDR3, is KAGVTQTPRYLIKTRGQQVTLSCSPISGHRSVSWYQQTPGQGLQFLFEYFSETQRNKGNFPGRFSGRQFSNSRSEMNVSTLELGDSALYLCASSLWQDNEKLFFGSGTQLSVL.

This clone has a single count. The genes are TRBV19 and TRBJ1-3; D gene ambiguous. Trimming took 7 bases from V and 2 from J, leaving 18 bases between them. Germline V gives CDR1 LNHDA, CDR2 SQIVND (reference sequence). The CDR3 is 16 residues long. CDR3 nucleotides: TGTGCCAGTACCGGGCAGGACGGTATCCCTGGAAACACCATATATTTT. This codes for CASTGQDGIPGNTIYF. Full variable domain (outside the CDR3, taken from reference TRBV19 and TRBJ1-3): DGGITQSPKYLFRKEGQNVTLSCEQNLNHDAMYWYRQDPGQGLRLIYYSQIVNDFQKGDIAEGYSVSREKKESFPLTVTSAQKNPTAFYLCASTGQDGIPGNTIYFGEGSWLTVV.

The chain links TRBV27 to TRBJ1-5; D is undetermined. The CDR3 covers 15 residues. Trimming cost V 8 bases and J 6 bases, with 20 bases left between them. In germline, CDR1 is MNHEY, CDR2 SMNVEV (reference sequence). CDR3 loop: CASALLQNRLQPQHF. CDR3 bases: TGTGCCAGCGCCCTCCTCCAAAATCGGCTTCAGCCCCAGCATTTT.

CDR3 bases: TGTGCCAGCAGTTACAGGGCAGGGAGATACAATGAGCAGTTCTTC. Translation: CASSYRAGRYNEQFF. The chain employs TRBV6-6 and TRBJ2-1, with D perhaps being TRBD1 or TRBD2 (5 bases each). Trimming took 2 bases from V and 4 from J, leaving 12 bases between them. This CDR3 comprises 15 residues. CDR1 is MNHNY and CDR2 is SVGAGI in the germline V gene (reference sequence).

CDR3 region: CAWARFSAEKLFF. For the CDR3, the DNA is TGTGCCTGGGCGCGGTTTTCGGCCGAAAAACTGTTTTTT. The chain combines TRBV30 with TRBJ1-4; D not certain. Trimming removed 5 bases from V and 8 bases from J, with 15 bases in between. Germline loops: CDR1 GTSNPN, CDR2 SVGIG (reference sequence). The CDR3 extends over 13 amino acids.

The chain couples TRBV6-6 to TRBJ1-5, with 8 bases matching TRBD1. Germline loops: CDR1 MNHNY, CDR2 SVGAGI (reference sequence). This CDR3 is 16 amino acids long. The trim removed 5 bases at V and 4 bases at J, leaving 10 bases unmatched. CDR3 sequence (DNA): TGTGCCAGCAGTCGAACAGGGGGAGAGAGTAATCAGCCCCAGCATTTT. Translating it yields CASSRTGGESNQPQHF.

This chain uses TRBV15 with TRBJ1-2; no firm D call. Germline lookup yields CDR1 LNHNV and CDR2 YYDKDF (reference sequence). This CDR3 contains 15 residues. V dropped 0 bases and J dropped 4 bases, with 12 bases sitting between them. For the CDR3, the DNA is TGTGCCACCAGCAGAGATCATGAGCTAACCTATGGCTACACCTTC. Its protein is CATSRDHELTYGYTF.

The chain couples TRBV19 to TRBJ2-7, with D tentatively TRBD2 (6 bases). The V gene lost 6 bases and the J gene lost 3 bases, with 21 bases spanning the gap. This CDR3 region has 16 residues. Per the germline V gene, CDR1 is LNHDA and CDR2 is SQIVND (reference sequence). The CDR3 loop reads CASSGGLPGLGYEQYF. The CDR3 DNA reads TGTGCCAGTAGCGGGGGACTGCCGGGGTTAGGCTACGAGCAGTACTTC.

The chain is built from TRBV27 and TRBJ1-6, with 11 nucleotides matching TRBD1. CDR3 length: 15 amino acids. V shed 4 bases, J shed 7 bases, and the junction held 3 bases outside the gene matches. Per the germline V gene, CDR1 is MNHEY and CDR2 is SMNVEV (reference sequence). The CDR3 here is CASSSRTGGNSPLHF. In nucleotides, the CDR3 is TGTGCCAGCAGTTCTCGGACAGGGGGCAATTCACCCCTCCACTTT.

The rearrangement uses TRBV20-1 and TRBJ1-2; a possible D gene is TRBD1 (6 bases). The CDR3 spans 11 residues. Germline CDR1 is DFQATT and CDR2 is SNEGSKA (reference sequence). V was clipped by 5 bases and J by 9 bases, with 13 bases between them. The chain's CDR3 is CSASGDSSYTF. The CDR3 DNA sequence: TGCAGTGCTTCAGGGGATAGTAGCTACACCTTC.

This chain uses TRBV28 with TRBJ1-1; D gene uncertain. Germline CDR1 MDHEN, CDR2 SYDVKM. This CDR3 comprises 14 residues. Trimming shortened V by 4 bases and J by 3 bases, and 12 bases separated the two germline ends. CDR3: CASSSSGWDTEAFF. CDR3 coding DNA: TGTGCCAGCAGTTCCTCCGGGTGGGACACTGAAGCTTTCTTT.

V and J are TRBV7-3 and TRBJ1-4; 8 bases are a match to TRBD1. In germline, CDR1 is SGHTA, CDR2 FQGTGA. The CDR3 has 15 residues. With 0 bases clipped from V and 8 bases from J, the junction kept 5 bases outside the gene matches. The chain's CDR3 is CASSLTGQAVEKLFF. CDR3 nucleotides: TGTGCCAGCAGCTTAACGGGACAGGCCGTCGAAAAACTGTTTTTT.